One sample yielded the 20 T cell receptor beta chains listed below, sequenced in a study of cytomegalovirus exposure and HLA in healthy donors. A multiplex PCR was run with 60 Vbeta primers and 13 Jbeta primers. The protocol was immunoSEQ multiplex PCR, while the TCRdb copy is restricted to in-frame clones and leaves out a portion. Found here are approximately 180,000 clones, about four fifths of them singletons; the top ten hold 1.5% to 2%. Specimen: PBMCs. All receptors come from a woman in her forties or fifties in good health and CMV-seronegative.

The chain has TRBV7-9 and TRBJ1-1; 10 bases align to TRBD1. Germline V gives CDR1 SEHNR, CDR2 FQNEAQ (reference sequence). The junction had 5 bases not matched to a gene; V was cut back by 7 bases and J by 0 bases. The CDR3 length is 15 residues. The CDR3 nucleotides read TGTGCCAGCATCGACAGGGGGCAAGTGAACACTGAAGCTTTCTTT. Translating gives CASIDRGQVNTEAFF.

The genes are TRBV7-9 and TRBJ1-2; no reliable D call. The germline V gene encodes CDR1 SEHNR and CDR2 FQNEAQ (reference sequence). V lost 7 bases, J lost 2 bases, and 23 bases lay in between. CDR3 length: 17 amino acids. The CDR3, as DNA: TGTGCCAGCATCCCCGACAAAGGATCAAACCCGAACTATGGCTACACCTTC. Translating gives CASIPDKGSNPNYGYTF.

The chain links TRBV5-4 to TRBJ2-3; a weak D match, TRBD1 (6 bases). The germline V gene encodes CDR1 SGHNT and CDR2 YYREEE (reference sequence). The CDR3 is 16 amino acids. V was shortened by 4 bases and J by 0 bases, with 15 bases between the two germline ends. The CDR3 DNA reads TGTGCCAGCAGCGTCGGGACACCTACTAGCACAGATACGCAGTATTTT. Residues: CASSVGTPTSTDTQYF.

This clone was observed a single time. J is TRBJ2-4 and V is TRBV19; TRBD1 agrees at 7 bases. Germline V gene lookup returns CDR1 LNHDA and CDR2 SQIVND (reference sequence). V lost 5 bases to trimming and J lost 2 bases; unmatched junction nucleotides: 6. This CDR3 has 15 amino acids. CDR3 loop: CASSSPGGTKNIQYF. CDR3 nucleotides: TGTGCCAGTAGTTCCCCAGGGGGAACCAAAAACATTCAGTACTTC. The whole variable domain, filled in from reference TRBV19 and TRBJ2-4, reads DGGITQSPKYLFRKEGQNVTLSCEQNLNHDAMYWYRQDPGQGLRLIYYSQIVNDFQKGDIAEGYSVSREKKESFPLTVTSAQKNPTAFYLCASSSPGGTKNIQYFGAGTRLSVL.

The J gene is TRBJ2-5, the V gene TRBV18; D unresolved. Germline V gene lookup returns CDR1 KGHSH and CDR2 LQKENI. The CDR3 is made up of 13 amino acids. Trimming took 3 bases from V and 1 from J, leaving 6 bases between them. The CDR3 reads CASSPRPQETQYF. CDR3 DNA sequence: TGTGCCAGCTCACCGCGGCCCCAAGAGACCCAGTACTTC.

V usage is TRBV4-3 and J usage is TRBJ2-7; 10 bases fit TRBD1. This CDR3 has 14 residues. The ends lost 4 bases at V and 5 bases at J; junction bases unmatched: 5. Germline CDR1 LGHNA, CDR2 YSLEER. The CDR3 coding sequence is TGCGCCAGCAGCCTGGGGACAGGGGACCACGAGCAGTACTTC. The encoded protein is CASSLGTGDHEQYF.

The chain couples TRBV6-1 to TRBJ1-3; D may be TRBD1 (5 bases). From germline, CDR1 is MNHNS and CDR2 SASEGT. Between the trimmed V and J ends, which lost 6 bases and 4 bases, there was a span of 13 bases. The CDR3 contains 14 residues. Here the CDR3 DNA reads TGTGCCAGCAGCTGGGGGGGGATCGGAAACACCATATATTTT. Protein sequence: CASSWGGIGNTIYF.

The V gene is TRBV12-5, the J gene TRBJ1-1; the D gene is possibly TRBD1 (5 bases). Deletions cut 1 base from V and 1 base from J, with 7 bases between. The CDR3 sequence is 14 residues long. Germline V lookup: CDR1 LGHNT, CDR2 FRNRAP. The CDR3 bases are TGTGCTAGTGGTTTGGGGACAAGGAACACTGAAGCTTTCTTT. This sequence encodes CASGLGTRNTEAFF.

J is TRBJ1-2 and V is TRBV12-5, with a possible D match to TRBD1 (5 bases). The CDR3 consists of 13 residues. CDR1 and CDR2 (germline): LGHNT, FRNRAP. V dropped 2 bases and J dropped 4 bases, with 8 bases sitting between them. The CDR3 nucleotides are TGTGCTAGTGGTTTGAGGCAGGGCTATGGCTACACCTTC. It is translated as CASGLRQGYGYTF.

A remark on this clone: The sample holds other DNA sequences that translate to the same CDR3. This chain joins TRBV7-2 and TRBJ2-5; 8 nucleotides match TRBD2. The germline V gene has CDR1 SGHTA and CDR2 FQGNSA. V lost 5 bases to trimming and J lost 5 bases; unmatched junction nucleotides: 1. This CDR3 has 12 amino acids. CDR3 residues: CASSRGGETQYF. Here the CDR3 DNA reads TGTGCCAGCAGCCGGGGGGGGGAGACCCAGTACTTC. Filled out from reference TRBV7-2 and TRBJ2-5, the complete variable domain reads GAGVSQSPSNKVTEKGKDVELRCDPISGHTALYWYRQSLGQGLEFLIYFQGNSAPDKSGLPSDRFSAERTGGSVSTLTIQRTQQEDSAVYLCASSRGGETQYFGPGTRLLVL.

As DNA, the CDR3 is TGCGCCAGCAGCCGCGGACAGGGCGGTACCGGGGAGCTGTTTTTT. Translated, it gives CASSRGQGGTGELFF. This sequence joins TRBV5-1 and TRBJ2-2; 8 bases are shared with TRBD1. The CDR3 is 15 residues long. The trim removed 4 bases at V and 5 bases at J, leaving 7 bases unmatched. The V gene's germline CDR1 is SGHRS and CDR2 YFSETQ.

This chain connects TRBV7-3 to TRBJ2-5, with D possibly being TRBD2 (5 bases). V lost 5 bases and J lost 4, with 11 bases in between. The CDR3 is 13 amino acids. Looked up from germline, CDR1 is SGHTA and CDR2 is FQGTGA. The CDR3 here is CASSAVGGETQYF. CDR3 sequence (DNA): TGTGCCAGCAGCGCTGTCGGAGGAGAGACCCAGTACTTC.

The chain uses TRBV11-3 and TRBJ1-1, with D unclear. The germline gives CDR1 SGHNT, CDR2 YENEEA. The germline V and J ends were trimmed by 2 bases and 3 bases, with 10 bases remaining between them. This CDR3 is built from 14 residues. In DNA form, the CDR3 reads TGTGCCAGCAGCTTATCCGGGAGCTACACTGAAGCTTTCTTT. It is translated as CASSLSGSYTEAFF.

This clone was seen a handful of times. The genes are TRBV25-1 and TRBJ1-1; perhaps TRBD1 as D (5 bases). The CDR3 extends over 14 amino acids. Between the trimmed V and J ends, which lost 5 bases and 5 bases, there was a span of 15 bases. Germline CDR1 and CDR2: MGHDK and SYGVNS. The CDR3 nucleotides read TGTGCCAGCAGTATGACACAGGTACAGACTGAAGCTTTCTTT. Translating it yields CASSMTQVQTEAFF.

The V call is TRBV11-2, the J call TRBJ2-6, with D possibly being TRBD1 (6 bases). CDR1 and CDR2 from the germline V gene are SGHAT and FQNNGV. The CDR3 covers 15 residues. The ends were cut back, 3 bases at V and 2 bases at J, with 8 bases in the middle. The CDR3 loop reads CASSLYRAGANVLTF. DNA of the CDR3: TGTGCCAGCAGCTTGTACAGGGCTGGGGCCAACGTCCTGACTTTC.

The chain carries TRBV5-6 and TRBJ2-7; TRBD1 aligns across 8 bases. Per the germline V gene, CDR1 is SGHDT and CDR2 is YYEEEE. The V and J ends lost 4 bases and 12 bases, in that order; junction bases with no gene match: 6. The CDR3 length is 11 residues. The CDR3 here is CASSRDRGGYF. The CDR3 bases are TGTGCCAGCAGCCGCGACAGGGGAGGGTACTTC.

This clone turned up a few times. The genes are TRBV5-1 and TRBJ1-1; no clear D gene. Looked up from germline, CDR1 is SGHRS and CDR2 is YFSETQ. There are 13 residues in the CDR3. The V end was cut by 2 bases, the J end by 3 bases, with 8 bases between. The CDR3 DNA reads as TGCGCCAGCAGCTTCACTAAGGACACTGAAGCTTTCTTT. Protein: CASSFTKDTEAFF.

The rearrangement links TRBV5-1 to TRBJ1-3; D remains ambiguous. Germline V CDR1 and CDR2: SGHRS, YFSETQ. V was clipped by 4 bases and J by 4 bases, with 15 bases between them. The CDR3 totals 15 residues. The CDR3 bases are TGCGCCAGCAGCGCTGAGGGCGCAAAAGGAAACACCATATATTTT. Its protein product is CASSAEGAKGNTIYF.

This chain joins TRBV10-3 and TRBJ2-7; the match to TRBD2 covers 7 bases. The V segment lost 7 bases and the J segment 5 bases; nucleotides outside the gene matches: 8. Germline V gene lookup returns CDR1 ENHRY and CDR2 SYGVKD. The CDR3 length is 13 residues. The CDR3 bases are TGTGCCATCAAGTGGGAGGGTGGGAACGAGCAGTACTTC. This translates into CAIKWEGGNEQYF.

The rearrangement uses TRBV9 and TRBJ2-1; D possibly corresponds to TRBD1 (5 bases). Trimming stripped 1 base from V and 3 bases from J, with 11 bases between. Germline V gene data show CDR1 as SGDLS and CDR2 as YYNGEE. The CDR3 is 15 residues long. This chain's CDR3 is CASSVQGRFYNEQFF. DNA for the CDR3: TGTGCCAGCAGCGTACAGGGTAGGTTCTACAATGAGCAGTTCTTC. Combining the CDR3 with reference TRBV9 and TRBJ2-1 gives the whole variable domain DSGVTQTPKHLITATGQRVTLRCSPRSGDLSVYWYQQSLDQGLQFLIQYYNGEERAKGNILERFSAQQFPDLHSELNLSSLELGDSALYFCASSVQGRFYNEQFFGPGTRLTVL.